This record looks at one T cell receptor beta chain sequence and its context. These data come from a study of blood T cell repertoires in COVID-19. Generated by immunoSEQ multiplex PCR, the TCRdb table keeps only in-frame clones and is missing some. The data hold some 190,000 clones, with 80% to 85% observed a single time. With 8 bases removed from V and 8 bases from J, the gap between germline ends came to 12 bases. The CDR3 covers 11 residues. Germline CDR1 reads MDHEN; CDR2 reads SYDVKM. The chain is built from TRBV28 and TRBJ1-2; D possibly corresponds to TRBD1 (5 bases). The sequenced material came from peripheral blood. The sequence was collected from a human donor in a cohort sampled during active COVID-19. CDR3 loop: CASVGAFGYTF. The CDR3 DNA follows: TGTGCCAGCGTTGGGGCGTTCGGCTACACCTTC.